The 24 T cell receptor beta chains below come from one sample, sequenced in a study of T cells of healthy individuals. TCRdb reanalysed the 5' RACE reads using MiXCR and keeps one entry per CDR3 protein. The profile shows 40,000 to 65,000 distinct CDR3 sequences, approximately 14% of them singletons. These receptor sequences come from a human donor in good health.

This clonotype showed up just a few times. The CDR3 DNA sequence: TGTGCCAGCAGTAAGAATCAGGGGAGTCGAGCCGAGACCCAGTACTTC. Amino acids: CASSKNQGSRAETQYF. V and J are TRBV25-1 and TRBJ2-5, with D possibly matching TRBD1 (6 bases). Trimming took 5 bases from V and 5 from J, leaving 21 bases between them. Per the germline V gene, CDR1 is MGHDK and CDR2 is SYGVNS. CDR3 length equals 16 residues.

The chain carries TRBV6-5 and TRBJ2-1; the D call may be TRBD1 or TRBD2 (7 bases each). From germline, CDR1 is MNHEY and CDR2 SVGAGI. V gave up 8 bases and J gave up 2 bases, with 19 bases separating them. The CDR3 totals 16 residues. The CDR3 region is CASGGGQLLAYNEQFF. In DNA form, the CDR3 reads TGTGCCAGCGGGGGGGGACAGCTCCTTGCCTACAATGAGCAGTTCTTC.

This clonotype was observed a few times. V gene TRBV20-1 combines with J gene TRBJ2-5; 13 bases align to TRBD2. The CDR3 length is 16 residues. Germline values: CDR1 DFQATT, CDR2 SNEGSKA (reference sequence). The V segment lost 5 bases and the J segment 5 bases; nucleotides outside the gene matches: 11. CDR3 residues: CSAQEWTSGRAETQYF. The CDR3 nucleotides are TGCAGTGCTCAAGAATGGACTAGCGGGAGAGCGGAGACCCAGTACTTC.

The chain joins TRBV6-2 or TRBV6-3 to TRBJ1-2, with a possible D match to TRBD1 (6 bases). Germline lookup yields CDR1 MNHEY and CDR2 SVGEGT. The CDR3 length is 16 residues. Trimming took 1 base from V and 4 from J, leaving 16 bases between them. The CDR3 loop reads CASSYFQSGTTYGYTF. The DNA for the CDR3 is TGTGCCAGCAGTTACTTCCAGTCCGGGACAACCTATGGCTACACCTTC.

The chain joins TRBV20-1 to TRBJ2-1; possible D gene TRBD2, 6 bases. The germline V gene encodes CDR1 DFQATT and CDR2 SNEGSKA (reference sequence). CDR3 length: 13 residues. The ends were cut back, 6 bases at V and 9 bases at J, with 18 bases in the middle. CDR3 nucleotides: TGCAGTGCCCGGGGGAGTGGGTTCGGTGAGCAGTTCTTC. Protein product: CSARGSGFGEQFF.

The sample holds one count of this clonotype. The chain uses TRBV3-1 and TRBJ1-6; 8 positions match TRBD1. Losses at the gene ends were 4 bases for V and 10 bases for J; bases not matched to a gene: 6. Germline loops: CDR1 LGHDT, CDR2 YNNKEL (reference sequence). The CDR3 length is 14 residues. The CDR3: CASSPGQGDSPLHF. The CDR3 region has the DNA TGTGCCAGCAGCCCAGGACAGGGAGACTCACCCCTCCACTTT.

On this clonotype: Possible read error: a much larger clone is one base away. The chain uses TRBV20-1 and TRBJ2-1, with D perhaps matching TRBD1 (6 bases). Germline lookup yields CDR1 DFQATT and CDR2 SNEGSKA (reference sequence). The CDR3 spans 13 residues. CDR3 nucleotides: TGCAGTGCGACCCAGGGGCTGGGGGCTAAACTTAACTTC. It is translated as CSATQGLGAKLNF.

The chain joins TRBV27 to TRBJ1-1; possibly TRBD1 for D (5 bases). The CDR3 runs 17 residues. Germline assignment: CDR1 MNHEY and CDR2 SMNVEV (reference sequence). V lost 5 bases and J 7 bases, leaving 26 bases between the germline ends. In DNA form, the CDR3 reads TGTGCCAGCAGTCCACCTCCGGGACTGCGGACAACAGATGAAGCTTTCTTT. It translates to CASSPPPGLRTTDEAFF.

V is TRBV7-2 and J is TRBJ1-2, with D uncertain. The germline gives CDR1 SGHTA, CDR2 FQGNSA. The CDR3 has 16 amino acids. The V end lost 6 bases, the J end lost 4 bases, and 21 bases lay between the germline ends. In DNA, the CDR3 is TGTGCCAGCAGTTTGAATCCGGGCTTAATCACCTATGGCTACACCTTC. It translates to CASSLNPGLITYGYTF.

The chain uses TRBV10-3 and TRBJ2-6, with 7 nucleotides matching TRBD1. Looked up from germline, CDR1 is ENHRY and CDR2 is SYGVKD. V trimming: 0 bases; J trimming: 2 bases; junction bases outside the gene matches: 1. This CDR3 has 16 amino acids. CDR3 loop: CAISESRGPGANVLTF. The CDR3 coding sequence is TGTGCCATCAGTGAGTCGAGGGGGCCTGGGGCCAACGTCCTGACTTTC.

This chain connects TRBV29-1 to TRBJ2-4, with D possibly being TRBD1 (7 bases). In germline, CDR1 is SQVTM, CDR2 ANQGSEA. This CDR3 is 21 amino acids long. V gave up 4 bases and J gave up 0 bases, with 31 bases separating them. The CDR3: CSVGRGRGERLLYQAKNIQYF. CDR3 coding DNA: TGCAGCGTTGGAAGGGGCAGGGGGGAGCGGCTCTTATACCAAGCCAAAAACATTCAGTACTTC.

To note about this clonotype: The junction and the germline gene differ at one end; a read error may be behind it. This rearrangement joins TRBV20-1 to TRBJ1-2; 7 positions match TRBD1. This CDR3 spans 16 amino acids. CDR1 DFQATT and CDR2 SNEGSKA come from the germline V gene (reference sequence). This CDR3 reads CSAPTHGQAGMVGYNF. The DNA of the CDR3 is TGCAGTGCGCCGACCCACGGACAGGCGGGTATGGTAGGCTACAACTTC.

This clonotype was detected a few times. The V and J genes are TRBV7-2 and TRBJ2-5, with D tentatively TRBD1 or TRBD2 (5 bases each). The germline gives CDR1 SGHTA, CDR2 FQGNSA. Trimming took off 1 base at V and 8 bases at J, with 11 bases between the two ends. The CDR3 contains 13 residues. The DNA for the CDR3 is TGTGCCAGCAGCTTAGGGGGGTTGGCAACCCAGTACTTC. Protein sequence: CASSLGGLATQYF.

The chain is built from TRBV19 and TRBJ1-4, with D possibly matching TRBD1 (6 bases). Looked up from germline, CDR1 is LNHDA and CDR2 is SQIVND (reference sequence). The CDR3 extends over 14 amino acids. V was pared by 3 bases and J by 8 bases, with 13 bases between. The CDR3 region is CASSIGGFGEKLFF. The CDR3 bases are TGTGCCAGTAGTATTGGGGGCTTTGGCGAAAAACTGTTTTTT.

This clonotype was observed many times. The chain carries TRBV6-6 and TRBJ2-2; D might be TRBD2 (6 bases). There are 14 residues in the CDR3. Germline-derived CDR1 and CDR2 are MNHNY and SVGAGI (reference sequence). Trimming cost V 6 bases and J 2 bases, with 10 bases left between them. CDR3 coding DNA: TGTGCCAGCAGGCGGGACCCAAACACCGGGGAGCTGTTTTTT. Encoded protein: CASRRDPNTGELFF.

The sample holds a few counts of this clonotype. The chain carries TRBV5-1 and TRBJ1-2, with TRBD1 as a possible D gene (6 bases). There are 14 residues in the CDR3. V lost 5 bases, J lost 7 bases, and 18 bases lay in between. CDR1 is SGHRS, CDR2 YFSETQ, per germline. The CDR3 protein is CASSPRAGEGGYTF. The CDR3 DNA sequence: TGCGCCAGCAGTCCGAGGGCAGGGGAAGGTGGCTACACCTTC.

The V gene is TRBV27, the J gene TRBJ1-2; a weak D match, TRBD1 (6 bases). The CDR3 runs to 13 residues. Germline V gene data show CDR1 as MNHEY and CDR2 as SMNVEV (reference sequence). V was cut by 5 bases and J by 8 bases, with 15 bases left in between. CDR3 loop: CASSQWGAGGYTF. The CDR3 DNA reads as TGTGCCAGCAGTCAGTGGGGGGCGGGGGGCTACACCTTC.

This clonotype came up many times. This sequence joins TRBV4-3 and TRBJ2-7, with D uncertain. From germline, CDR1 is LGHNA and CDR2 YSLEER. CDR3 length equals 16 residues. V was cut by 1 base and J by 2 bases, with 15 bases left in between. The CDR3 nucleotides read TGCGCCAGCAGCCAAGGTGGTGGAACTAACCCCTACGAGCAGTACTTC. Amino acid sequence: CASSQGGGTNPYEQYF.

The J gene is TRBJ2-5, the V gene TRBV5-1, with D unclear. CDR1 is SGHRS and CDR2 is YFSETQ in the germline V gene. V was shortened by 0 bases and J by 3 bases, with 12 bases between the two germline ends. The CDR3 loop spans 15 amino acids. As DNA, the CDR3 is TGCGCCAGCAGCTTGGCGGGCGCGAACAAAGAGACCCAGTACTTC. The encoded protein is CASSLAGANKETQYF.

The rearrangement links TRBV10-3 to TRBJ2-7; weak D call: TRBD2 (5 bases). This CDR3 has 14 residues. With 6 bases removed from V and 1 base from J, the gap between germline ends came to 13 bases. Germline CDR1 reads ENHRY; CDR2 reads SYGVKD. This CDR3 is CAIRADGDSYEQYF. The CDR3 nucleotides read TGTGCCATCAGGGCCGACGGGGATTCCTACGAGCAGTACTTC.

This clonotype was counted many times. The J gene is TRBJ2-1, the V gene TRBV6-2 or TRBV6-3; D not certain. This CDR3 is built from 12 residues. Germline CDR1 reads MNHEY; CDR2 reads SVGEGT. Trimming shortened V by 2 bases and J by 10 bases, and 9 bases separated the two germline ends. CDR3 region: CASSYKLGEQFF. The CDR3 region has the DNA TGTGCCAGCAGTTACAAGCTGGGGGAGCAGTTCTTC.

The V and J genes are TRBV6-5 and TRBJ2-1; D gene ambiguous. The CDR3 is 13 amino acids. The germline gives CDR1 MNHEY, CDR2 SVGAGI. The ends were cut back, 5 bases at V and 6 bases at J, with 11 bases in the middle. The CDR3 region is CASSKNLGNEQFF. CDR3 coding DNA: TGTGCCAGCAGTAAAAACCTTGGCAATGAGCAGTTCTTC.

The CDR3 DNA sequence: TGCAGCGTTGTTTTCCTAGCGGGAGGGCCCGGCACAGATACGCAGTATTTT. Amino acids: CSVVFLAGGPGTDTQYF. The chain joins TRBV29-1 to TRBJ2-3, with 12 bases aligning to TRBD2. This CDR3 is built from 17 residues. CDR1 and CDR2 (germline): SQVTM, ANQGSEA. After removal of 4 bases from V and 1 base from J, the junction contained 9 bases not matched to a gene.

This clonotype was picked up a small number of times. The chain recombines TRBV7-8 with TRBJ2-5; possibly TRBD2 for D (6 bases). The CDR3 extends over 17 amino acids. V lost 1 base to trimming and J lost 5 bases, with 20 bases between them. CDR1 and CDR2 (germline): SGHVS, FQNEAQ. CDR3 residues: CASSLGPARRETETQYF. CDR3 coding DNA: TGTGCCAGCAGCTTAGGCCCTGCTAGGAGGGAGACGGAGACCCAGTACTTC. Combining the CDR3 with reference TRBV7-8 and TRBJ2-5 gives the whole variable domain GAGVSQSPRYKVAKRGQDVALRCDPISGHVSLFWYQQALGQGPEFLTYFQNEAQLDKSGLPSDRFFAERPEGSVSTLKIQRTQQEDSAVYLCASSLGPARRETETQYFGPGTRLLVL.